The present T cell receptor beta chain was sequenced within a study of T cells in tumors after PD-1 blockade. V shed 5 bases and J 5 bases; nucleotides not matched to a gene: 5. CDR1 and CDR2 from the germline V gene are MDHEN and SYDVKM. The CDR3 covers 15 residues. Clones were read by immunoSEQ multiplex PCR, and TCRdb kept only the in-frame ones, dropping some. The sample includes more than 45,000 clones, more than 60% of them seen just once. Sample: PBMCs, taken before anti-PD-1 therapy. The TCR originated in a human donor with advanced basal cell or squamous cell carcinoma (not recorded which). The chain employs TRBV28 and TRBJ1-4; 10 nucleotides match TRBD1. The CDR3 nucleotides read TGTGCCAGCAGTATTCCGGGACAGGGGAATGAAAAACTGTTTTTT. It encodes CASSIPGQGNEKLFF.